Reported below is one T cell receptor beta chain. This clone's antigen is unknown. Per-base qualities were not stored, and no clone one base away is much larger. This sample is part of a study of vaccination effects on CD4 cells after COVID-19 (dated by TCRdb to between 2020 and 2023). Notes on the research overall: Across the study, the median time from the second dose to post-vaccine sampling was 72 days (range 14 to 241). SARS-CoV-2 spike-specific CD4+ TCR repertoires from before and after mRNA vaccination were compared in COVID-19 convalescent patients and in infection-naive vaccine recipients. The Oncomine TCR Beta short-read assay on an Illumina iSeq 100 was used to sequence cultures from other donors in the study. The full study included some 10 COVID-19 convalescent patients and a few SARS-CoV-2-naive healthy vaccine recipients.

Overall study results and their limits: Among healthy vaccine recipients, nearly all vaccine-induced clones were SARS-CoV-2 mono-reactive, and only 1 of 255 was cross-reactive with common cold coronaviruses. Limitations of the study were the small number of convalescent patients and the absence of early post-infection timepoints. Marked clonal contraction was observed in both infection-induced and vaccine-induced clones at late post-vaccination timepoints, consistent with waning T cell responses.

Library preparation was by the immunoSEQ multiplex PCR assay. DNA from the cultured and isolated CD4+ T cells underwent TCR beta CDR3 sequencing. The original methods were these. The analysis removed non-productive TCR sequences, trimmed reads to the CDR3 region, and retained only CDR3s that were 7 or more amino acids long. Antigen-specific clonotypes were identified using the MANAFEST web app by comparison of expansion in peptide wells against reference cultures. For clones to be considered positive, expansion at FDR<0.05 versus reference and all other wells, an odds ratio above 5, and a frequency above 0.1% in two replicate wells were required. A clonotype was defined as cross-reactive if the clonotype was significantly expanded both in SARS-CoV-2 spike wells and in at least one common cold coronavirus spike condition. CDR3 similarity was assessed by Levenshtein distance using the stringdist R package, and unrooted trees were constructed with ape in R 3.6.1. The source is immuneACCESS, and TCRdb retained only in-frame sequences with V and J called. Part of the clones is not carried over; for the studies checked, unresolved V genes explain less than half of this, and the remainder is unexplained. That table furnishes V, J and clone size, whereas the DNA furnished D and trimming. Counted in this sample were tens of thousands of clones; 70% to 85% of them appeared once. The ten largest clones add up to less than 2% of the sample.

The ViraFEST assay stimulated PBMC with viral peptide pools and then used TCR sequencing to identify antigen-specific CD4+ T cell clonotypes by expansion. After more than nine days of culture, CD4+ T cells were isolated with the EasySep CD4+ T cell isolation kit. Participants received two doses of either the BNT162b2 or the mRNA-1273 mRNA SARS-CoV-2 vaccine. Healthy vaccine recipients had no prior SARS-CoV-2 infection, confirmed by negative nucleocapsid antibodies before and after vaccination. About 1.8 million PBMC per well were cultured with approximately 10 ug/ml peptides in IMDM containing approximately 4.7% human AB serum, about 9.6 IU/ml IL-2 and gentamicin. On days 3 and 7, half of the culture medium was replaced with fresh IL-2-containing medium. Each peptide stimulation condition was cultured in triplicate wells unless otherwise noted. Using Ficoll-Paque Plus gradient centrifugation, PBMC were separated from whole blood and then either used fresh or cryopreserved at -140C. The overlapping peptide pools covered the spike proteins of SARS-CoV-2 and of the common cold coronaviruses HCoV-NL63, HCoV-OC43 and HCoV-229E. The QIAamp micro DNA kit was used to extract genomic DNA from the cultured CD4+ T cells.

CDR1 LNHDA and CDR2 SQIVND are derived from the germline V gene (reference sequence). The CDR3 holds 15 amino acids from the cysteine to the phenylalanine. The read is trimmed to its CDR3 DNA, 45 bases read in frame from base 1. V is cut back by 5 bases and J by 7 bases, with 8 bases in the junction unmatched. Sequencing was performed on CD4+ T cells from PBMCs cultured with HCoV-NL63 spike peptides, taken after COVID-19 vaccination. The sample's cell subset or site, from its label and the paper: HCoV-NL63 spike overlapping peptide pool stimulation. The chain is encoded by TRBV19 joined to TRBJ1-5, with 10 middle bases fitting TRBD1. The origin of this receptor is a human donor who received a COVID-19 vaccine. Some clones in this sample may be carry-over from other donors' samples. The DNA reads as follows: TGTGCCAGTAGTCCCGGACAGGGGGGCTGGCAGCCCCAGCATTTT. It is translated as CASSPGQGGWQPQHF.